This TCR beta chain derives from a study of T cells in women clearing cervical HPV infection (dated by TCRdb to between 2017 and 2018). At the level of the whole study: Cases were about two dozen women with histologically confirmed HPV16-related CIN3 or worse, including 2 invasive cancers. This exploratory proof-of-principle case-control study, nested within the Guanacaste HPV Natural History Study in Costa Rica, compared TCR repertoires among women with different cervical HPV16 outcomes. Cases were matched to controls by age within five years and by the year the sample was collected. The parent cohort enrolled roughly 9,400 women aged 18 or older in Guanacaste, Costa Rica, in about 1993 to 1994 and followed the women for six to eight years. Cases had a median age of almost 35 years compared with 38 for controls, and baseline characteristics showed no significant differences between the groups. Controls were 25 or so women whose single incident HPV16 infection cleared within 12 months without precancer or cancer developing. Since HLA typing was available for only a few women, HLA type could not be ruled out as a confounder. Quality controls consisted of five blinded duplicates per group, for a total of around 60 samples made up of some 50 participants and around ten replicates. Blood from cases was collected at the visit at which the lesion was first identified, whereas blood from controls was collected once infection was no longer detected. Among cases, blood sampling came a median of roughly 150 days after lesion detection, with an interquartile range of roughly 85 to 220 days. The research as a whole found: CIN3+ cases had significantly higher TCR repertoire richness than controls across sequencing depths, but evenness did not differ between the groups. Because the number of T cells in each sample was unknown, differences in richness could reflect differing T-cell content rather than repertoire biology. Whether associations preceded infection or resulted from infection could not be shown with the cross-sectional design, and effector/memory subsets and HPV-specific T cells were not isolated. Cases were distinguished from controls with an estimated AUC of approximately 0.8 by random forest classifiers combining richness and V gene abundances. Cases had lower TRBV6-7 relative abundance than controls (about 0.1% versus 0.15%; Bonferroni P = 0.0008).

Reading from cysteine to phenylalanine, the CDR3 counts 15 amino acids. Sequencing covers 36 bases of the CDR3, shown here with the frame starting at base 1. From the germline V gene (reference sequence), CDR1 is LNHDA and CDR2 is SQIVND. Every participant had a single incident cervical HPV16 infection, and prevalent HPV16 infections were excluded. Cervical HPV DNA was detected by MY09/MY11 PCR, and genotyping was performed by dot-blot hybridization. Fifteen mL of heparinized blood were centrifuged, and the buffy coat was split into aliquots, frozen at -30 degrees C, and then kept at -80 degrees C. QIAGEN kits were used to extract genomic DNA from buffy coat specimens. In regard to this clone: The antigen it recognizes is unknown. The read stops 3 residues short of the end of the CDR3; the missing end is completed from the germline J gene.

TCR beta CDR3 regions were amplified by multiplex PCR from an average of roughly 1,300 ng genomic DNA per sample using the immunoSEQ assay. The assay corrected primer bias using a complete synthetic TCR repertoire to establish an amplification baseline. Amplicons were sequenced on the Illumina platform. As for the authors' bioinformatics: Sequences were error-corrected by clustering with frequency ratios and a modified nearest-neighbor algorithm and were then analyzed in the immunoSEQ Analyzer with IMGT gene definitions. At each rarefaction depth, TCR richness and evenness were averaged across 20 rarefaction repeats, and samples with fewer sequences than that depth were excluded. Wilcoxon rank sum tests with FDR correction were used to compare relative abundances of V, D and J genes between the groups. For the blinded duplicates, the intraclass correlation was nearly 96% for TCR richness and averaged roughly 79% across 66 gene segments. The table comes from immuneACCESS by way of TCRdb, which keeps in-frame sequences with V and J called. Part of the clones is missing from these tables; in studies checked, under half for an unresolved V gene and the rest for unknown reasons. The V and J calls and clone size are taken from that table; D and trimming were inferred from the DNA. Per the sample table, the count is some 32,000 clones. Together, the top ten hold approximately 2.8% of the sample.

The specimen sequenced was blood buffy coat. The sequence was collected from a woman aged 18 to 69 with a cervical HPV16 infection that either progressed to CIN3+ or cleared (not recorded which). The sequence joins TRBV19 to TRBJ1-2; possibly the D gene is TRBD1, per 5 matching bases. CDR3 bases read: TGTGCCAGTAGCTGGGGGGGAGTAGGTGCAGATACC. The translation is CASSWGGVGADT. The CDR3 reads in full as CASSWGGVGADTYTF.